The 2 T cell receptor beta chains listed next were all sequenced from one sample in a study of T cell clones after liver transplantation. Sequencing used immunoSEQ multiplex PCR; TCRdb keeps in-frame clones, though not all of them. This table has more than 95,000 clones, approximately 78% appearing once. The source material was CD4+ T cells from blood, sampled before liver transplant. The receptors derive from a human donor who received a liver transplant.

The J gene is TRBJ2-5, the V gene TRBV19; a weak D match, TRBD2 (7 bases). This CDR3 is 15 amino acids long. V gave up 3 bases and J gave up 1 base, with 12 bases separating them. Germline V gives CDR1 LNHDA, CDR2 SQIVND (reference sequence). The CDR3 loop is CASSMNGGAQETQYF. The CDR3 DNA reads TGTGCCAGTAGTATGAATGGGGGGGCCCAAGAGACCCAGTACTTC.

The chain is built from TRBV5-1 and TRBJ2-1; 9 bases are shared with TRBD2. This CDR3 has 15 residues. The V gene's germline CDR1 is SGHRS and CDR2 YFSETQ. V gave up 3 bases and J gave up 4 bases; unmatched junction bases: 5. CDR3 protein: CASSSRTSAYNEQFF. The CDR3 DNA is TGCGCCAGCAGCTCGCGGACTAGCGCATACAATGAGCAGTTCTTC.